The source of this TCR beta chain is a study of T cells after yellow fever vaccination. Study observations and caveats: Only a minor proportion of clonotypes was detected across both CD4 and CD8 compartments.

Comments on this clonotype: Antigen unknown. A much larger clone is a single base away; this may be a read error.

CDR3 length equals 14 residues. Germline lookup yields CDR1 SEHNR and CDR2 FQNEAQ (reference sequence). TCRdb reanalysed the 5' RACE reads using MiXCR and keeps one entry per CDR3 protein. This table holds 60,000 to 75,000 distinct CDR3 sequences, more than 6.5% found once. The source was CD8+ T cells sorted from PBMCs, collected about 49 days after the first yellow fever vaccination. The receptor was isolated from a man younger than 35 who received the YFV17D yellow fever vaccine. V usage is TRBV7-9 and J usage is TRBJ2-7; D possibly corresponds to TRBD2 (6 bases). The CDR3 reads CAGSLGTGEYEQYF. CDR3 DNA sequence: TGTGCCGGCAGCTTAGGAACGGGGGAATACGAGCAGTACTTC. Full variable domain (remainder filled in from reference TRBV7-9 and TRBJ2-7): DTGVSQNPRHKITKRGQNVTFRCDPISEHNRLYWYRQTLGQGPEFLTYFQNEAQLEKSRLLSDRFSAERPKGSFSTLEIQRTEQGDSAMYLCAGSLGTGEYEQYFGPGTRLTVT.